The 19 T cell receptor beta chains below all came from one sample that was sequenced in a study of identical twins' blood T cells. TCRdb re-derived calls from the 5' RACE reads in MiXCR, one entry per CDR3 protein. The sample consists of a few hundred thousand distinct CDR3 sequences, roughly 31% of them appearing once. Sequencing used PBMCs. The receptors originated from a woman between 18 and 55 years old in good health.

The genes are TRBV19 and TRBJ2-3; TRBD2 aligns across 9 bases. From germline, CDR1 is LNHDA and CDR2 SQIVND (reference sequence). The V and J ends lost 1 base and 4 bases, in that order; junction bases with no gene match: 12. The CDR3 has 18 residues. As DNA, the CDR3 is TGTGCCAGTAGTATAGGGCTTTTGGCTAGCGGGACTTCAGATACGCAGTATTTT. The encoded protein is CASSIGLLASGTSDTQYF.

The chain links TRBV6-6 to TRBJ2-2; TRBD2 aligns across 8 bases. Unmatched junction bases numbered 5, after V lost 1 base and J lost 7 bases. Germline V lookup: CDR1 MNHNY, CDR2 SVGAGI (reference sequence). The CDR3 has 15 residues. The CDR3: CASSYWREVYGELFF. CDR3 DNA: TGTGCCAGCAGTTACTGGCGGGAGGTATACGGGGAGCTGTTTTTT.

This chain links TRBV7-8 with TRBJ1-5, with D hard to call. The germline CDR1 and CDR2 sequences are SGHVS and FQNEAQ. V shed 2 bases and J shed 4 bases, with 9 bases lying between them. The CDR3 is 14 residues long. CDR3 sequence reads: CASSLITGNQPQHF. In DNA form, the CDR3 reads TGTGCCAGCAGCTTAATAACGGGGAATCAGCCCCAGCATTTT.

V is TRBV11-1 and J is TRBJ2-7; maybe TRBD2 (5 bases). Trimming took off 5 bases at V and 2 bases at J, with 13 bases between the two ends. The CDR3 is 14 residues long. Germline CDR1 and CDR2: SGHAT and FQDESV (reference sequence). Here the CDR3 DNA reads TGTGCCAGCAGCGTCGGGGTTCTTACCTACGAGCAGTACTTC. Translated: CASSVGVLTYEQYF.

This clonotype was detected ten times or more. The chain uses TRBV29-1 and TRBJ1-6; D gene ambiguous. CDR3 length: 13 amino acids. Germline V lookup: CDR1 SQVTM, CDR2 ANQGSEA. V gave up 5 bases and J gave up 9 bases, with 14 bases separating them. DNA for the CDR3: TGCAGCGTTTGCGAAGGGTCTGGTTCACCCCTCCACTTT. It translates to CSVCEGSGSPLHF.

The chain combines TRBV7-9 with TRBJ1-6, with 9 bases aligning to TRBD1. The CDR3 has 17 amino acids. Germline trimming cut 5 bases from V and 5 bases from J; bases unmatched to any gene: 10. CDR1 SEHNR and CDR2 FQNEAQ come from the germline V gene (reference sequence). Here the CDR3 reads CASSRGQGVFNNSPLHF. The CDR3 DNA reads as TGTGCCAGCAGCCGGGGACAGGGTGTGTTTAATAATTCACCCCTCCACTTT.

The V gene is TRBV2, the J gene TRBJ1-1; D uncertain. This CDR3 comprises 10 residues. Germline CDR1 and CDR2: SNHLY and FYNNEI. V lost 8 bases and J 5 bases, leaving 6 bases between the germline ends. In DNA, the CDR3 is TGTGCCAGCGTGGTGACTGAAGCTTTCTTT. Amino acid sequence: CASVVTEAFF.

The count of this clonotype is one. The J gene is TRBJ2-4, the V gene TRBV27, with D hard to call. Germline CDR1 is MNHEY and CDR2 is SMNVEV (reference sequence). The CDR3 is 13 amino acids. V dropped 3 bases and J dropped 9 bases, with 12 bases sitting between them. The CDR3 loop reads CASSFYGPGIQYF. CDR3 DNA sequence: TGTGCCAGCAGTTTCTATGGTCCGGGCATTCAGTACTTC.

The chain recombines TRBV27 with TRBJ1-5, with a weak D call TRBD1 (5 bases). This CDR3 has 15 amino acids. Germline assignment: CDR1 MNHEY and CDR2 SMNVEV (reference sequence). Trimming took off 2 bases at V and 0 bases at J, with 8 bases between the two ends. The CDR3 region is CASSLARASNQPQHF. The CDR3 DNA sequence: TGTGCCAGCAGTTTAGCCAGGGCTAGCAATCAGCCCCAGCATTTT.

In this sample, this clonotype turned up a few times. The genes are TRBV20-1 and TRBJ2-1, with D possibly being TRBD1 (5 bases). There are 15 residues in the CDR3. The V gene lost 1 base and the J gene lost 2 bases, with 12 bases spanning the gap. CDR1 DFQATT and CDR2 SNEGSKA come from the germline V gene (reference sequence). CDR3 sequence reads: CSARVAGSAYNEQFF. The CDR3 DNA is TGCAGTGCTAGAGTAGCAGGGTCGGCCTACAATGAGCAGTTCTTC.

In this sample, this clonotype turned up a few times. The genes are TRBV6-6 and TRBJ1-5, with D uncertain. V lost 2 bases, J lost 4 bases, and 12 bases lay in between. CDR3 length: 15 amino acids. The V gene's germline CDR1 is MNHNY and CDR2 SVGAGI (reference sequence). The DNA for the CDR3 is TGTGCCAGCAGTTACACGCGCCCGGGGAATCAGCCCCAGCATTTT. This sequence encodes CASSYTRPGNQPQHF.

The chain employs TRBV20-1 and TRBJ2-2; TRBD2 matches at 10 bases. This CDR3 is built from 16 residues. Germline values: CDR1 DFQATT, CDR2 SNEGSKA (reference sequence). After removal of 7 bases from V and 4 bases from J, the junction contained 12 bases not matched to a gene. The CDR3: CSVKESSGRGTGELFF. CDR3 in DNA: TGCAGTGTCAAAGAGAGCAGCGGGAGGGGCACCGGGGAGCTGTTTTTT.

Only a few counts were recorded for this clonotype. The V gene is TRBV13, the J gene TRBJ1-1; D uncertain. This CDR3 comprises 13 residues. CDR1 PRHDT and CDR2 FYEKMQ come from the germline V gene (reference sequence). Between the trimmed V and J ends, which lost 6 bases and 1 base, there was a span of 9 bases. The CDR3 loop is CASSFTRNTEAFF. DNA of the CDR3: TGTGCCAGCAGTTTTACACGGAACACTGAAGCTTTCTTT.

This clonotype came up a few times. The chain joins TRBV11-2 to TRBJ1-1; possibly TRBD1 for D (6 bases). Germline-derived CDR1 and CDR2 are SGHAT and FQNNGV. Trimming shortened V by 5 bases and J by 5 bases, and 15 bases separated the two germline ends. The CDR3 sequence is 14 residues long. The CDR3 loop is CASSPLQGVTEAFF. CDR3 sequence (DNA): TGTGCCAGCAGCCCCCTACAGGGAGTAACTGAAGCTTTCTTT.

Points on this clonotype: This sequence may be a read error, since a much larger clone differs from it by one base. V is TRBV20-1 and J is TRBJ1-2; D possibly corresponds to TRBD1 (5 bases). Trimming removed 6 bases at V and 9 bases at J, with 11 bases between. This CDR3 is built from 10 residues. The germline CDR1 and CDR2 sequences are DFQATT and SNEGSKA (reference sequence). CDR3 bases: TGCAGTGCAAGGACAACCTGCTACACCTTC. Translating gives CSARTTCYTF.

This clonotype was observed a handful of times. The rearrangement uses TRBV6-2 or TRBV6-3 and TRBJ2-7; D is perhaps TRBD1 (6 bases). The CDR3 spans 15 residues. Germline loops: CDR1 MNHEY, CDR2 SVGEGT. Trimming stripped 5 bases from V and 11 bases from J, with 25 bases between. The CDR3 loop reads CASSIPGHKGPLEYF. In DNA, the CDR3 is TGTGCCAGCAGTATTCCGGGACACAAAGGCCCTTTAGAGTACTTC.

The rearrangement links TRBV10-3 to TRBJ2-2; 7 bases fit TRBD1. This CDR3 region has 14 residues. V trimming: 4 bases; J trimming: 6 bases; junction bases outside the gene matches: 5. Looked up from germline, CDR1 is ENHRY and CDR2 is SYGVKD. As DNA, the CDR3 is TGTGCCATCAGTGGACAGGGAGTCCCCGGGGAGCTGTTTTTT. It is translated as CAISGQGVPGELFF.

V is TRBV2 and J is TRBJ1-5; D not certain. Germline values: CDR1 SNHLY, CDR2 FYNNEI. The CDR3 contains 16 residues. Trimming took off 0 bases at V and 6 bases at J, with 15 bases between the two ends. CDR3 DNA sequence: TGTGCCAGCAGTGAAGCGGGCGTTCGCGGTGGTCAGCCCCAGCATTTT. It translates to CASSEAGVRGGQPQHF.

The rearrangement links TRBV5-6 to TRBJ2-7; possible D gene TRBD2, 5 bases. V gave up 0 bases and J gave up 3 bases, with 13 bases separating them. The CDR3 sequence is 15 residues long. Per the germline V gene, CDR1 is SGHDT and CDR2 is YYEEEE. CDR3 protein: CASSLEGSSNYEQYF. The DNA of the CDR3 is TGTGCCAGCAGCTTGGAAGGTTCTAGCAACTACGAGCAGTACTTC. Full variable domain (outside the CDR3, taken from reference TRBV5-6 and TRBJ2-7): DAGVTQSPTHLIKTRGQQVTLRCSPKSGHDTVSWYQQALGQGPQFIFQYYEEEERQRGNFPDRFSGHQFPNYSSELNVNALLLGDSALYLCASSLEGSSNYEQYFGPGTRLTVT.